This T cell receptor beta chain was observed in a study of CD8 T cells in ankylosing spondylitis. Study-level findings and limits: Seemingly distinctive of ankylosing spondylitis blood was a TCR beta motif formed by eight highly homologous variants.

Each CDR3 protein is one row after TCRdb ran MiXCR on the 5' RACE reads. The sample includes approximately 400,000 distinct CDR3 sequences, roughly 15% of them seen just once. In regard to this clonotype: Its antigen is as yet unknown.

V was shortened by 3 bases and J by 10 bases, with 12 bases between the two germline ends. The length of the CDR3 is 12 residues. This clonotype originated in a male donor with ankylosing spondylitis. Input material: blood, either unsorted or a sorted T cell fraction (not recorded which). The gene calls are TRBV12-3 or TRBV12-4 and TRBJ1-1, with D perhaps TRBD1 (5 bases). The CDR3 region has the DNA TGTGCCAGCAGTTTTGAGGGGCTTGGAGCTTTCTTT. Its protein product is CASSFEGLGAFF.